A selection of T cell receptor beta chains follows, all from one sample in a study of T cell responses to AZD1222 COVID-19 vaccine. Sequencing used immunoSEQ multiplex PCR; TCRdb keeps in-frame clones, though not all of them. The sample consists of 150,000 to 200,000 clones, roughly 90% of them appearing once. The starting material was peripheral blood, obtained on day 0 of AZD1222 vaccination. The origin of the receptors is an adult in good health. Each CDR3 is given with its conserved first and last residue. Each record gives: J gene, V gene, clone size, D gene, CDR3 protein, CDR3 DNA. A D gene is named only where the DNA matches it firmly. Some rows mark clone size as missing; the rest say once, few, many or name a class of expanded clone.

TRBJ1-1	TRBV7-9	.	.	CASSRGRANTEAFF	TGTGCCAGCAGCCGGGGACGGGCAAACACTGAAGCTTTCTTT
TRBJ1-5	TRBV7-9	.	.	CASSFADQPQHF	TGTGCCAGCAGCTTTGCTGATCAGCCCCAGCATTTT
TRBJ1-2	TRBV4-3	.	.	CASSQEARGGYGYTF	TGCGCCAGCAGCCAAGAAGCAAGGGGCGGCTATGGCTACACCTTC
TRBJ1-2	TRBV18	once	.	CASSPEYQAGYTF	TGTGCCAGCTCACCAGAGTACCAAGCTGGCTACACCTTC
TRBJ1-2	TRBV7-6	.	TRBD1	CASSPGTGYYTF	TGTGCCAGCAGCCCAGGGACAGGGTACTACACCTTC
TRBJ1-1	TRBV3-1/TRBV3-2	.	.	CASSQWGSTEAFF	TGTGCCAGCAGCCAATGGGGTTCCACTGAAGCTTTCTTT
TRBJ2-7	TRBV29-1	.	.	CSVDGTGYEQYF	TGCAGCGTTGACGGGACGGGGTACGAGCAGTACTTC
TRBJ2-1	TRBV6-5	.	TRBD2	CASKAGRAGEDEQFF	TGTGCCAGCAAGGCGGGGAGGGCGGGGGAAGATGAGCAGTTCTTC
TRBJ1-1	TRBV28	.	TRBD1	CASSYSTGWTEAFF	TGTGCCAGCAGTTACTCGACAGGGTGGACTGAAGCTTTCTTT
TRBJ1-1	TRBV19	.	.	CASLLGSRAFF	TGTGCCAGCCTTTTGGGGTCCAGGGCTTTCTTT
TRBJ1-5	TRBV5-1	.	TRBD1	CASSTGQGGQPQHF	TGCGCCAGCAGCACGGGACAGGGAGGCCAGCCCCAGCATTTT
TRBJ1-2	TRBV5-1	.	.	CASSLERGNPYGYTF	TGCGCCAGCAGCTTAGAGAGGGGGAATCCATATGGCTACACCTTC
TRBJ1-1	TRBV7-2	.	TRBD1	CASRGQANTEAFF	TGTGCCAGCAGGGGACAGGCGAACACTGAAGCTTTCTTT
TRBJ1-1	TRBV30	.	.	CAWRLGEYTEAFF	TGTGCCTGGAGATTGGGGGAATACACTGAAGCTTTCTTT
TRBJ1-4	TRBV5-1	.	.	CASSLVLGNEKLFF	TGCGCCAGCAGCTTGGTGTTGGGTAATGAAAAACTGTTTTTT
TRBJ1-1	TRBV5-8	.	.	CASSLVQVNTEAFF	TGTGCCAGCAGCTTGGTTCAGGTCAACACTGAAGCTTTCTTT
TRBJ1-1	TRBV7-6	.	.	CASTSRQIAPAMNTEAFF	TGTGCCAGCACCTCCCGGCAGATAGCTCCCGCCATGAACACTGAAGCTTTCTTT
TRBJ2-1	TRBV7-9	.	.	CASSSDRDSYNEQFF	TGTGCCAGCAGCTCGGACAGAGACTCCTACAATGAGCAGTTCTTC
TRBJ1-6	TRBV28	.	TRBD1	CASRPPGGGSPLHF	TGTGCCAGCAGACCTCCAGGGGGCGGTTCACCCCTCCACTTT
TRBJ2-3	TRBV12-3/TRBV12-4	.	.	CACQLQGADTQYF	TGTGCCTGTCAGCTACAGGGCGCAGATACGCAGTATTTT
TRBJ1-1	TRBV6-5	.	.	CASILRTGNTEAFF	TGTGCCAGCATCCTACGAACAGGAAACACTGAAGCTTTCTTT
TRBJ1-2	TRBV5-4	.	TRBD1	CASSSLSGTGYGYTF	TGTGCCAGCAGCTCGCTTTCCGGGACAGGCTATGGCTACACCTTC
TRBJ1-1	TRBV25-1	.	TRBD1	CASNPPGQGVAEAFF	TGTGCCAGCAATCCACCGGGACAGGGGGTCGCTGAAGCTTTCTTT
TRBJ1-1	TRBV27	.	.	CASTLKPGVPTEAFF	TGTGCCAGCACTCTAAAGCCGGGAGTTCCGACTGAAGCTTTCTTT
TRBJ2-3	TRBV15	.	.	CATSRGGVRRTDTQYF	TGTGCCACCAGTAGGGGGGGGGTTAGAAGGACAGATACGCAGTATTTT
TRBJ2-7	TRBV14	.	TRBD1	CASSQVGTGVTYEQYF	TGTGCCAGCAGCCAAGTAGGGACAGGGGTAACCTACGAGCAGTACTTC
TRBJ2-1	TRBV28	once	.	CASSFQGPSLLSEQFF	TGTGCCAGCAGTTTTCAGGGGCCCTCTCTGTTGAGTGAGCAGTTCTTC
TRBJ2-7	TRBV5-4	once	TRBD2	CASSLQSGRALDEQYF	TGTGCCAGCAGCTTGCAGAGCGGGAGGGCCCTCGACGAGCAGTACTTC
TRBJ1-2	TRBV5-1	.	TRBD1	CASSTETQGVRGYTF	TGCGCCAGCAGCACCGAAACCCAGGGGGTCCGCGGCTACACCTTC
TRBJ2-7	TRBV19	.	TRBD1	CASSASGQGYEQYF	TGTGCCAGTAGTGCATCGGGACAGGGCTACGAGCAGTACTTC
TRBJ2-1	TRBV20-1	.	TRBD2	CSASLAGGYNEQFF	TGCAGTGCCAGTCTAGCGGGAGGGTACAATGAGCAGTTCTTC
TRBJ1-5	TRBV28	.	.	CASRPNRVRQPQHF	TGTGCCAGCAGACCTAACAGGGTTCGTCAGCCCCAGCATTTT
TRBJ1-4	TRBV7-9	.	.	CASSLGWRSVVTNEKLFF	TGTGCCAGCAGCTTAGGATGGCGTTCGGTTGTTACTAATGAAAAACTGTTTTTT
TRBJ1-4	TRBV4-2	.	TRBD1	CASSQPDRDNEKLFF	TGTGCCAGCAGCCAACCGGACAGGGACAATGAAAAACTGTTTTTT
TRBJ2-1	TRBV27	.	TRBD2	CASSFGLADNEQFF	TGTGCCAGCAGTTTTGGACTAGCGGACAATGAGCAGTTCTTC
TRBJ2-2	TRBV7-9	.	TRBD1	CASSKILTTGIDGELFF	TGTGCCAGCAGCAAAATTCTAACGACAGGGATCGACGGGGAGCTGTTTTTT
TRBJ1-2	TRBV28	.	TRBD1	CASSVRQGDGYTF	TGTGCCAGCAGTGTCAGACAGGGGGATGGCTACACCTTC
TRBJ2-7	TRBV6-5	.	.	CASSSSVWTELFREYF	.
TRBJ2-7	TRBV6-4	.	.	CAPTRSSYEQYF	TGTGCCCCGACCAGGAGCTCCTACGAGCAGTACTTC
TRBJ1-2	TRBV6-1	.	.	CASSEGEGHEGYTF	TGTGCCAGCAGTGAAGGGGAGGGACATGAAGGCTACACCTTC
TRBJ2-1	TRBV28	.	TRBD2	CASSFSGGYNEQFF	TGTGCCAGCAGTTTTAGCGGGGGCTACAATGAGCAGTTCTTC
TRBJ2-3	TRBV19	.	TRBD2	CASSIGSGRFEDTQYF	TGTGCCAGTAGTATAGGGAGCGGGAGGTTCGAAGATACGCAGTATTTT
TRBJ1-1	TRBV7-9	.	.	CASSTNTISTEAFF	TGTGCCAGCAGCACAAACACCATAAGCACTGAAGCTTTCTTT
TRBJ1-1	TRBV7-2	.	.	CASSLAGNTEAFF	TGTGCCAGCAGCTTAGCAGGGAACACTGAAGCTTTCTTT
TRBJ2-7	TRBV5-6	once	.	CASSPQGSSYEQYF	TGTGCCAGCAGCCCCCAAGGTAGCTCCTACGAGCAGTACTTC
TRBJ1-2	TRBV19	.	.	CASITSRYGYGYTF	TGTGCCAGTATTACCTCGAGGTACGGCTATGGCTACACCTTC
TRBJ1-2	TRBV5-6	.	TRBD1	CASSLGQGNYGYTF	TGTGCCAGCAGCTTGGGACAGGGAAACTATGGCTACACCTTC
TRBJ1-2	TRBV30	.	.	CAWSPSGVYGYTF	TGTGCCTGGAGTCCCTCAGGGGTCTATGGCTACACCTTC
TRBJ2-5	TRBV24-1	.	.	CATSDRGTQETQYF	TGTGCCACCAGTGACCGTGGGACACAAGAGACCCAGTACTTC
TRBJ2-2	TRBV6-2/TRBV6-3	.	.	CASSLEINTGELFF	TGTGCCAGCAGTTTGGAGATAAACACCGGGGAGCTGTTTTTT
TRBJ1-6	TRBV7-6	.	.	CASSLFNPGGGNNSPLHF	TGTGCCAGCAGTCTATTCAACCCGGGAGGGGGTAATAATTCACCCCTCCACTTT
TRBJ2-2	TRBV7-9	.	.	CASSLFVGRVAGELFF	TGTGCCAGCAGCTTATTTGTCGGCAGGGTGGCCGGGGAGCTGTTTTTT
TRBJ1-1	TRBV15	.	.	CATSRWGHRDEPSETEAFF	TGTGCCACCAGCAGATGGGGCCATCGGGACGAACCCTCGGAGACTGAAGCTTTCTTT
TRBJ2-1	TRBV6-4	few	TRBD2	CASSDSPGGNEQFF	TGTGCCAGCAGTGACTCGCCGGGGGGTAATGAGCAGTTCTTC
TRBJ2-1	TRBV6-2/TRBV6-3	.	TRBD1	CASSFANRGLVEQFF	TGTGCCAGCAGTTTCGCAAACAGGGGTTTGGTTGAGCAGTTCTTC
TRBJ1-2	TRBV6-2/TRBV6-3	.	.	CASSYAHGQSGYGYTF	TGTGCCAGCAGTTACGCCCATGGACAGTCTGGGTATGGCTACACCTTC
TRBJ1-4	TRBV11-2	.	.	CASSPRQAWNEKLFF	TGTGCCAGCAGCCCCCGACAGGCCTGGAATGAAAAACTGTTTTTT
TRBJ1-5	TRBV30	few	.	CAWSGGNDQPQHF	TGTGCCTGGAGTGGGGGGAACGATCAGCCCCAGCATTTT
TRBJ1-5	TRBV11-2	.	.	CASSLKPCEPTF	TGTGCCAGCAGCTTGAAACCTTGCGAACCCACGTTT